Each of the 18 T cell receptor beta chains below was sequenced from the same sample in a study of kidney transplant recipient with SARS-CoV-2 infection. MiXCR, applied by TCRdb to the reads, yields one record per CDR3 protein. The sample has approximately 240,000 distinct CDR3 sequences, roughly 26% seen once. Sequenced here: a blood sample, sampled at baseline and on day 111 from a kidney transplant recipient. The origin of the receptors is a male patient aged 30 to 40 who had COVID-19 and was a kidney transplant recipient. Some T cells here may be from the graft donor.

This clonotype has only a few counts. V usage is TRBV16 and J usage is TRBJ1-2; D unresolved. This CDR3 region has 17 residues. V lost 5 bases to trimming and J lost 4 bases, with 23 bases between them. Germline CDR1 and CDR2: KGHSY and FQNENV. CDR3 region: CASSEHGVVRKTYGYTF. The CDR3 DNA follows: TGTGCCAGCAGCGAACACGGGGTCGTTAGAAAGACCTATGGCTACACCTTC.

On this clonotype: A single base is all that separates this from a far larger clone, so a read error is likely. The CDR3 ends on some other residue instead of the conserved phenylalanine or tryptophan, so this is likely a read error. The chain recombines TRBV12-3 or TRBV12-4 with TRBJ2-5; weak D call: TRBD1 (8 bases). With the DNA end fitting TRBJ2-7 better, the J assignment may be wrong. There are 16 residues in the CDR3. CDR3 amino acids: CASSLYAGDRPYEQYL. The CDR3 DNA is TGTGCCAGCAGTTTGTACGCGGGGGACAGGCCCTACGAGCAGTACCTC.

A word on this clonotype: A much more abundant neighbour one base away suggests this may be a read error. The J gene is TRBJ1-1, the V gene TRBV3-1; D gene unclear. V shed 5 bases and J shed 4 bases, with 23 bases lying between them. The CDR3 is 17 residues long. Germline values: CDR1 LGHDT, CDR2 YNNKEL (reference sequence). DNA of the CDR3: TGTGCCAGCAGCGTTTTCTGTCCCATTTCAATTCGCACTGAAGCTTTCTTT. The encoded protein is CASSVFCPISIRTEAFF.

This clonotype was found many times. The gene calls are TRBV3-1 and TRBJ1-2, with 10 bases aligning to TRBD1. With V trimmed by 4 bases and J by 8 bases, 7 bases remained unmatched. Per the germline V gene, CDR1 is LGHDT and CDR2 is YNNKEL (reference sequence). The CDR3 length is 14 residues. The CDR3 nucleotides are TGTGCCAGCAGCCTGACAGGGGGCGCGTTAGGCTACACCTTC. It translates to CASSLTGGALGYTF.

This clonotype was recorded a few times. The chain links TRBV20-1 to TRBJ2-3; TRBD2 aligns across 9 bases. There are 16 residues in the CDR3. V trimming: 0 bases; J trimming: 0 bases; junction bases outside the gene matches: 4. Germline lookup yields CDR1 DFQATT and CDR2 SNEGSKA (reference sequence). The CDR3 nucleotides are TGCAGTGCTAGAGATTGGACTAGCGTAAGCACAGATACGCAGTATTTT. Amino acids: CSARDWTSVSTDTQYF.

As for this clonotype: This may come from a read error, since a much larger clone is one base off. The V and J genes are TRBV7-3 and TRBJ2-3; 10 bases map to TRBD2. This CDR3 is built from 17 residues. Germline values: CDR1 SGHTA, CDR2 FQGTGA. The CDR3 reads CAGSLRVAGGGTDTQYF. For the CDR3, the DNA is TGTGCCGGCAGCTTAAGGGTAGCGGGAGGTGGGACAGATACGCAGTATTTT.

Notes on this clonotype: This may stem from a read error, because a much larger clone lies one nucleotide away. V and J are TRBV11-3 and TRBJ2-7; D tentatively fits TRBD1 or TRBD2 (5 bases each). The ends were cut back, 4 bases at V and 1 base at J, with 11 bases in the middle. This CDR3 region has 14 residues. Germline CDR1 and CDR2: SGHNT and YENEEA. The CDR3 nucleotides are TGTGCCAGCAGCTGGGGGAGCTCGTCCTACGAGCAGTACTTC. Translating gives CASSWGSSSYEQYF.

On this clonotype: The conserved phenylalanine or tryptophan normally closing the CDR3 is absent here, so this likely arose from a read error. This chain uses TRBV11-2 with TRBJ2-4; D gene uncertain. The CDR3 is made up of 13 amino acids. The germline V gene has CDR1 SGHAT and CDR2 FQNNGV. Trimming cost V 4 bases and J 7 bases, with 11 bases left between them. The CDR3 bases are TGTGCCAGCAGCTGGCAGGTGCGGAACATTCAGTACCTC. As protein: CASSWQVRNIQYL.

In this sample, this clonotype turned up many times. The chain uses TRBV3-1 and TRBJ2-2; the D is unclear. This CDR3 spans 18 amino acids. CDR1 and CDR2 (germline): LGHDT, YNNKEL (reference sequence). Between the trimmed V and J ends, which lost 4 bases and 5 bases, there was a span of 23 bases. The CDR3 DNA is TGTGCCAGCAGCCGTCCGTTTCCCATTTCAGGCTTGACCGGGGAGCTGTTTTTT. Protein product: CASSRPFPISGLTGELFF.

This clonotype was counted ten times or more. J is TRBJ1-3 and V is TRBV9; 9 bases are a match to TRBD1. CDR3 length: 17 residues. Germline CDR1 reads SGDLS; CDR2 reads YYNGEE. V lost 3 bases and J lost 2; bases outside the gene matches: 9. DNA of the CDR3: TGTGCCAGCAGCGAGGGGGCAAGGACAGGGGCTGGAAACACCATATATTTT. Its translation: CASSEGARTGAGNTIYF.

This clonotype was seen at least ten times. The chain is built from TRBV12-5 and TRBJ1-2; tentatively, D is TRBD1 (5 bases). Germline assignment: CDR1 LGHNT and CDR2 FRNRAP. The V end lost 5 bases, the J end lost 4 bases, and 23 bases lay between the germline ends. CDR3 length equals 17 residues. In DNA form, the CDR3 reads TGTGCTAGTGGTAAGGATTGTTTGCAGGGAAAGACCTATGGCTACACCTTC. It is translated as CASGKDCLQGKTYGYTF.

Many counts were recorded for this clonotype. The chain uses TRBV5-8 and TRBJ1-2, with D uncertain. CDR3 length: 16 residues. Trimming removed 7 bases at V and 4 bases at J, with 23 bases between. The germline V gene has CDR1 SGHTS and CDR2 YDEGEE. CDR3 in amino acids: CASQQVHPRKTYGYTF. The CDR3 nucleotides read TGTGCCAGCCAGCAAGTTCATCCACGAAAGACCTATGGCTACACCTTC.

Ten or more counts support this clonotype. This sequence joins TRBV13 and TRBJ1-1; D may be TRBD1 (5 bases). The germline CDR1 and CDR2 sequences are PRHDT and FYEKMQ (reference sequence). This CDR3 comprises 18 residues. Trimming stripped 0 bases from V and 11 bases from J, with 28 bases between. CDR3 sequence (DNA): TGTGCCAGCAGCTTAGGTGGGAGGAACACCCAGGGAGAGGTTCTGGCTTTCTTT. Translating it yields CASSLGGRNTQGEVLAFF.

On this clonotype itself: This likely stems from a read error, as it lies one base from a far larger clone. The chain has TRBV21-1 and TRBJ2-4. TRBV21-1 represents a pseudogene. The CDR3 extends over 16 amino acids. CDR3 nucleotide sequence: TGTGCCAGCAGCAAAGTTGGCCAGCTACCTTCCTACGGGCAGTACTTC. It specifies CASSKVGQLPSYGQYF.

Turning to this clonotype: This may be a read error: a much more frequent sequence differs by one nucleotide. The rearrangement uses TRBV9 and TRBJ1-2; D gene ambiguous. The CDR3 spans 13 residues. The germline V gene encodes CDR1 SGDLS and CDR2 YYNGEE. Between the trimmed V and J ends, which lost 4 bases and 7 bases, there was a span of 14 bases. CDR3 nucleotides: TGTGCCAGCAGCTCCCAGGAAGGGTTTGGCTACACCTTC. Translated: CASSSQEGFGYTF.

This clonotype was observed at least ten times. The chain links TRBV19 to TRBJ1-2; no clear D gene. The CDR3 sequence is 15 residues long. Germline CDR1 is LNHDA and CDR2 is SQIVND (reference sequence). V was clipped by 5 bases and J by 0 bases, with 13 bases between them. CDR3 protein: CASSATSTSNYGYTF. The CDR3, as DNA: TGTGCCAGTAGTGCTACTAGCACCTCTAACTATGGCTACACCTTC.

To note about this clonotype: A read error is possible here, since a much larger clone lies one base away. The V call is TRBV29-1, the J call TRBJ2-7; D gene ambiguous. Per germline, CDR1 SQVTM and CDR2 ANQGSEA. The CDR3 loop spans 11 amino acids. CDR3 sequence: CGVVHSYEQYF. The CDR3 bases are TGCGGCGTTGTACACTCCTACGAGCAGTACTTC.

This clonotype showed up many times. The chain has TRBV27 and TRBJ2-7; weak D call: TRBD1 (5 bases). The CDR3 extends over 14 amino acids. V lost 6 bases and J 0 bases, leaving 12 bases between the germline ends. CDR1 and CDR2 from the germline V gene are MNHEY and SMNVEV (reference sequence). CDR3 sequence (DNA): TGTGCCAGCAGATCGACAGAATACTCCTACGAGCAGTACTTC. It codes for CASRSTEYSYEQYF.